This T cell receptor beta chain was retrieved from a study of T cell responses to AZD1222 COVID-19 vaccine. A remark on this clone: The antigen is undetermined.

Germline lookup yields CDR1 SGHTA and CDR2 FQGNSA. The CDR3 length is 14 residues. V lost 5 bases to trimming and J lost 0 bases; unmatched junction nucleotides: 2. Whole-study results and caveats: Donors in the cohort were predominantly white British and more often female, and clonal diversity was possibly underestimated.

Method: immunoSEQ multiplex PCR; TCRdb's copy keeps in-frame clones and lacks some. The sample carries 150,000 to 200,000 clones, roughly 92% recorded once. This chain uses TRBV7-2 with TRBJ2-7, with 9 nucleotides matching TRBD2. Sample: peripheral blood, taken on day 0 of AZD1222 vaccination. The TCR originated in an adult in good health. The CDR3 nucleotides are TGTGCCAGCAGCATTAGCGGGAGCTCCTACGAGCAGTACTTC. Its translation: CASSISGSSYEQYF.